Reported below is one TCR beta chain. No antigen is known for it. The data belong to a study of beta chain features in type 1 diabetes. Study findings and constraints: With patients and controls alike, PCR might favor shorter templates to an equal degree. Type 1 diabetes patients had TCRB CDR3s that were shorter (moderately but significantly so) in all four CD4+ subsets.

Trimming cost V 6 bases and J 4 bases, with 7 bases left between them. The CDR3 has 13 amino acids. In germline, CDR1 is MDHEN, CDR2 SYDVKM. Donors contributed one heparinised blood draw apiece, averaging about 116 mL. Sorted populations were all over 95% pure. Investigators reverse transcribed all isolated RNA, so they sequenced expressed TCRB transcripts. An average of around 3.4 million reads was obtained for naive, central memory and regulatory T cell samples. Some clones are missing from TCRdb's copy, which holds only in-frame ones; the method was immunoSEQ multiplex PCR. Among 500,000 to 650,000 clones listed, around 12% were seen once.

Specimen: naive CD4+ T cells from blood. This receptor was obtained from a man aged 25-40 years with type 1 diabetes. The genes are TRBV28 and TRBJ2-6; no firm D call. CDR3 nucleotides: TGTGCCAGCAGCTCCCTCGGGGCCAACGTCCTGACTTTC. It translates to CASSSLGANVLTF.